The T cell receptor beta chain described here comes from a study of neurological immune-mediated disorders. Synthesis of cDNA was performed by 5'RACE using 10-nucleotide random UMIs. TCRdb reprocessed the 5' RACE reads via MiXCR and lists one record per CDR3 protein. The sample carries 55,000 to 75,000 distinct CDR3 sequences, approximately 5.3% recorded once. This clonotype was seen many times. Its matching antigen is unknown. Trimming shortened V by 6 bases and J by 8 bases, and 16 bases separated the two germline ends. CDR3 length: 13 residues. Study-level results: The multiple sclerosis repertoire cluster was associated with no clinical or MRI feature.

The sample comprised PBMCs. The TCR sequence derives from a human donor with multiple sclerosis. The donor label of this sample is uncertain. The chain uses TRBV12-3 or TRBV12-4 and TRBJ1-2, with no clear D. CDR3 region: CASRHDTHDGYTF. CDR3 coding DNA: TGTGCCAGCAGGCATGACACGCATGACGGCTACACCTTC.